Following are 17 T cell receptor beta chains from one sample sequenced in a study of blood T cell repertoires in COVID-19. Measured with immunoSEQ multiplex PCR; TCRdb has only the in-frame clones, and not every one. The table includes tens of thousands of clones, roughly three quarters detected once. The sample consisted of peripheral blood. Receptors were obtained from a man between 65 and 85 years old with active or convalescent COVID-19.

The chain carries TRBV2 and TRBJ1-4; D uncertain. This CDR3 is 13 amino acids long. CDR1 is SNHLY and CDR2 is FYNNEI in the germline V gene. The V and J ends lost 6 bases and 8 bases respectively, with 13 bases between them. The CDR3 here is CASRASSGEKLFF. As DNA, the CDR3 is TGTGCCAGCAGAGCTTCCTCGGGGGAAAAACTGTTTTTT.

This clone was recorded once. DNA for the CDR3: TGTGCCAGCACCCGACAGGGAACGAACACTGAAGCTTTCTTT. Protein: CASTRQGTNTEAFF. The chain recombines TRBV2 with TRBJ1-1; TRBD1 agrees at 7 bases. In germline, CDR1 is SNHLY, CDR2 FYNNEI. Losses at the gene ends were 7 bases for V and 1 base for J; bases not matched to a gene: 6. The CDR3 has 14 amino acids.

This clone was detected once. DNA of the CDR3: TGCGCCAGCAGTCACTGGGGCGTCGGGGAGCTGTTTTTT. This translates into CASSHWGVGELFF. The chain has TRBV23-1 and TRBJ2-2; D may be TRBD1 (5 bases). TRBV23-1 is placed among ORFs of uncertain function. Trimming removed 3 bases at V and 7 bases at J, with 9 bases between. The CDR3 contains 13 residues.

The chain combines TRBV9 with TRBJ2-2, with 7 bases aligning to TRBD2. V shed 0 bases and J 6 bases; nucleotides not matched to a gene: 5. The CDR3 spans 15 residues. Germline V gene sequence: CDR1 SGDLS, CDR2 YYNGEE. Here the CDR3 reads CASSVDPGGAGELFF. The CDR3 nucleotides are TGTGCCAGCAGCGTAGACCCGGGGGGTGCCGGGGAGCTGTTTTTT.

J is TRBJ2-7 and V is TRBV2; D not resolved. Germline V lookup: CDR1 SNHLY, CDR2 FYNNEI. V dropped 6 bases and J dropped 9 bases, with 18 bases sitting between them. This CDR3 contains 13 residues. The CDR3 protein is CASRGEETLGQYF. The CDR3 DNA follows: TGTGCCAGCAGGGGCGAAGAAACCCTGGGGCAGTACTTC.

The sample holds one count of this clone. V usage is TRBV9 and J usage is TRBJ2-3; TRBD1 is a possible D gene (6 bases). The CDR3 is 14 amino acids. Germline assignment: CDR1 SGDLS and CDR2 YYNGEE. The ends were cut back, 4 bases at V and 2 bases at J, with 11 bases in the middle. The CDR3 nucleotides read TGTGCCAGCAGCACTACAGGGTTCACAGATACGCAGTATTTT. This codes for CASSTTGFTDTQYF. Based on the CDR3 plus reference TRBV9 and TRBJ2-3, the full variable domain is DSGVTQTPKHLITATGQRVTLRCSPRSGDLSVYWYQQSLDQGLQFLIQYYNGEERAKGNILERFSAQQFPDLHSELNLSSLELGDSALYFCASSTTGFTDTQYFGPGTRLTVL.

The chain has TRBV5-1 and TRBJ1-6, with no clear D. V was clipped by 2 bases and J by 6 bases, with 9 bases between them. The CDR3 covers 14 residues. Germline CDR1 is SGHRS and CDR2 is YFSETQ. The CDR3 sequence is CASSFGDGNSPLHF. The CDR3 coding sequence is TGCGCCAGCAGCTTCGGGGATGGTAATTCACCCCTCCACTTT.

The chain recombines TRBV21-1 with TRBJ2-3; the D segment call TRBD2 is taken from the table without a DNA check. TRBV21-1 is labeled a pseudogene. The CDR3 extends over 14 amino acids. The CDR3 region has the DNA TGTGCCAGCAGCAAAGCCTGTCCGAGGGATACGCAGTATTTT. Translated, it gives CASSKACPRDTQYF.

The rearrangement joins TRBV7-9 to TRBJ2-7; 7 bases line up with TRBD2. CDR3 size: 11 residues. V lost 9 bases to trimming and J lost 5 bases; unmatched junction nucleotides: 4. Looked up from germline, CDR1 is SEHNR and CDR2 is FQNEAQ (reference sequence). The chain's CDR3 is CASLRGDEQYF. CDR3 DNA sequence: TGTGCCAGTCTTCGGGGGGACGAGCAGTACTTC.

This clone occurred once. DNA of the CDR3: TGCGCCAGCAGCTTACAGGGGTCGTTCCAAGAGACCCAGTACTTC. Protein product: CASSLQGSFQETQYF. This chain links TRBV5-1 with TRBJ2-5; 7 bases align to TRBD1. The CDR3 length is 15 residues. Germline-derived CDR1 and CDR2 are SGHRS and YFSETQ. Losses at the gene ends were 2 bases for V and 1 base for J; bases not matched to a gene: 5.

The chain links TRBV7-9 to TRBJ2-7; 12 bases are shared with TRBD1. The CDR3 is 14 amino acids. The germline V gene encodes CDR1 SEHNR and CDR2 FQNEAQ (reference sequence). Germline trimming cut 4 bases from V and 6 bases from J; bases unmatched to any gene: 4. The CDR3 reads CASSSRDRGPEQYF. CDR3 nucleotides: TGTGCCAGCAGCTCCCGGGACAGGGGGCCCGAGCAGTACTTC. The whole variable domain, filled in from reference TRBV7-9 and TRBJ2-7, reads DTGVSQNPRHKITKRGQNVTFRCDPISEHNRLYWYRQTLGQGPEFLTYFQNEAQLEKSRLLSDRFSAERPKGSFSTLEIQRTEQGDSAMYLCASSSRDRGPEQYFGPGTRLTVT.

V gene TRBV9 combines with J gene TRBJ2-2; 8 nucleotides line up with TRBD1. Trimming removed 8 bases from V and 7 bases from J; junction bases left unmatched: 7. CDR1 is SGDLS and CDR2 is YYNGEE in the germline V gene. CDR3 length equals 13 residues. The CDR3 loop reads CASSQGAGGELFF. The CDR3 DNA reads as TGTGCCAGTTCTCAGGGGGCGGGCGGGGAGCTGTTTTTT.

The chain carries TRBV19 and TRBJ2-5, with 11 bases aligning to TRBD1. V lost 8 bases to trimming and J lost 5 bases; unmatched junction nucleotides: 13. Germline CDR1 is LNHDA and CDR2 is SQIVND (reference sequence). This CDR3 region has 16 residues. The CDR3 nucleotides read TGTGCCAGTGCCGATCGGACAGGGGGCTTTTTGGAGACCCAGTACTTC. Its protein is CASADRTGGFLETQYF.

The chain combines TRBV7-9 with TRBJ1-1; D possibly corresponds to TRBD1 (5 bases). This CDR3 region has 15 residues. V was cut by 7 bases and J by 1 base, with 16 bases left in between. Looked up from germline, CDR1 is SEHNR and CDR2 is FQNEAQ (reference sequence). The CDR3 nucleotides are TGTGCCAGCACAATGGAAAGGGGTGAGAACACTGAAGCTTTCTTT. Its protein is CASTMERGENTEAFF.

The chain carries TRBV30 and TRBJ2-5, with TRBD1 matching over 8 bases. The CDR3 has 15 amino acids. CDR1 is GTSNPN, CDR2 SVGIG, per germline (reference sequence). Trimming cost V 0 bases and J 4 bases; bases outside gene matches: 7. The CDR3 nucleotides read TGTGCCTGGAGTGTACTTGGACAGGGAGGAGAGACCCAGTACTTC. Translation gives CAWSVLGQGGETQYF.

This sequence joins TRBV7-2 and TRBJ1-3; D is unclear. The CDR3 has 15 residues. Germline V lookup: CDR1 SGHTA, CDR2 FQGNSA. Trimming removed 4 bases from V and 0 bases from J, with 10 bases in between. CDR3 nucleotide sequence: TGTGCCAGCAGCTCCTACAGAAGCTCTGGAAACACCATATATTTT. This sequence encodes CASSSYRSSGNTIYF.

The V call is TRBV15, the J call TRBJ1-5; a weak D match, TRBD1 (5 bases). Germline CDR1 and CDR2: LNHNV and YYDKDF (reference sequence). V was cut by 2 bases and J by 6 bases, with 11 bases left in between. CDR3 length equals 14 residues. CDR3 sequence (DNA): TGTGCCACCAGCAGACAGGGCTTGAGTCAGCCCCAGCATTTT. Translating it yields CATSRQGLSQPQHF. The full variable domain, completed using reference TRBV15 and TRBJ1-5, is DAMVIQNPRYQVTQFGKPVTLSCSQTLNHNVMYWYQQKSSQAPKLLFHYYDKDFNNEADTPDNFQSRRPNTSFCFLDIRSPGLGDTAMYLCATSRQGLSQPQHFGDGTRLSIL.